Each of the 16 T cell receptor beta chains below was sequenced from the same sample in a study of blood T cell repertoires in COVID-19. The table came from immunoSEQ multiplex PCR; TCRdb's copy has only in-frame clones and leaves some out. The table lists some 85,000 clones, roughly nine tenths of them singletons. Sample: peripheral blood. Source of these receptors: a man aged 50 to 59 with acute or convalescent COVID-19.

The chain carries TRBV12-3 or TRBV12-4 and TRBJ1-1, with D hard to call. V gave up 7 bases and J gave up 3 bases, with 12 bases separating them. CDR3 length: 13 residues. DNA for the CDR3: TGTGCCAGCAAGGACTTCCGGGACACTGAAGCTTTCTTT. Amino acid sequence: CASKDFRDTEAFF.

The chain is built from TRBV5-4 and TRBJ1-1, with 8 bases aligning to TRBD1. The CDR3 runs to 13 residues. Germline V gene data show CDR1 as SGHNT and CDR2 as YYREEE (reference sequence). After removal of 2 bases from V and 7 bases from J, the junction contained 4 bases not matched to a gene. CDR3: CASSFGQGGEAFF. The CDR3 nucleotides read TGTGCCAGCAGCTTCGGACAGGGAGGTGAAGCTTTCTTT.

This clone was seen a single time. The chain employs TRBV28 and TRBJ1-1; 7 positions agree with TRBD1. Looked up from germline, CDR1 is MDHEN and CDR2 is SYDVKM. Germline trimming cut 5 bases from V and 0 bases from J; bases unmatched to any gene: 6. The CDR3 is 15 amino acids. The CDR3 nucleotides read TGTGCCAGCAGTCCGGGACAGATAATGAACACTGAAGCTTTCTTT. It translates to CASSPGQIMNTEAFF.

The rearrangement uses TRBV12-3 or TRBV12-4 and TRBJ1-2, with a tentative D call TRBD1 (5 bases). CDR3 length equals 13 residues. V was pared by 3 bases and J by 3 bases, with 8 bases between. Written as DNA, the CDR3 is TGTGCCAGCAGTTTGGAGGGGTACTATGGCTACACCTTC. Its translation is CASSLEGYYGYTF.

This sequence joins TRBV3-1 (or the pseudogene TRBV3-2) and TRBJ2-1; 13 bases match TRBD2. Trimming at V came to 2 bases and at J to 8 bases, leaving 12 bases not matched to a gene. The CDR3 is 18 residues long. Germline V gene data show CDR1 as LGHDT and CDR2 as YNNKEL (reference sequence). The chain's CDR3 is CASSQWGLAGKGVDEQFF. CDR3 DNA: TGTGCCAGCAGCCAATGGGGACTAGCGGGAAAGGGCGTGGATGAGCAGTTCTTC.

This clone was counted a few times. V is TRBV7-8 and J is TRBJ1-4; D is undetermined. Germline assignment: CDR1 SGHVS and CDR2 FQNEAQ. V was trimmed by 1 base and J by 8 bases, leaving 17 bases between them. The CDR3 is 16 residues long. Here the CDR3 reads CASSLESPASREKLFF. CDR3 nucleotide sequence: TGTGCCAGCAGCTTAGAGTCTCCGGCTAGTCGGGAAAAACTGTTTTTT.

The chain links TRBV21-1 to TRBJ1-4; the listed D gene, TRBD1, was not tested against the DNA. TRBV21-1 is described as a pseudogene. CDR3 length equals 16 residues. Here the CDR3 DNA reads TGTGCCAGCAGCAAACTAGCGACAGGGGAAAATGAAAAACTGTTTTTT. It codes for CASSKLATGENEKLFF.

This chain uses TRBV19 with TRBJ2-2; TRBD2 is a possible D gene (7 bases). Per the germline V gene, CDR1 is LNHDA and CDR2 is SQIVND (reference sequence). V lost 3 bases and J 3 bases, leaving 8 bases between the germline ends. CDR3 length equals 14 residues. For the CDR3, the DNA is TGTGCCAGTAGTATGGGGGGGCACACCGGGGAGCTGTTTTTT. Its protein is CASSMGGHTGELFF.

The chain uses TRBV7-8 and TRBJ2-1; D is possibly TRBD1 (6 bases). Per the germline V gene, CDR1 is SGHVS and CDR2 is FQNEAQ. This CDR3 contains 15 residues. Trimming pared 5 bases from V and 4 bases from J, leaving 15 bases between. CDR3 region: CASSDRDIPYNEQFF. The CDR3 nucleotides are TGTGCCAGCAGCGACCGGGACATACCATACAATGAGCAGTTCTTC.

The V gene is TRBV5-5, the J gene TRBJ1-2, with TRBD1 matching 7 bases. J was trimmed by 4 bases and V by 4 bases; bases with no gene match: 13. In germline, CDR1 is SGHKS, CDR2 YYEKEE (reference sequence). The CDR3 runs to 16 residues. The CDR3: CASSVGVGRGVYGYTF. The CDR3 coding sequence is TGTGCCAGCAGCGTTGGGGTTGGCAGGGGGGTCTATGGCTACACCTTC. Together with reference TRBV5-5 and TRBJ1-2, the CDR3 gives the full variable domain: DAGVTQSPTHLIKTRGQQVTLRCSPISGHKSVSWYQQVLGQGPQFIFQYYEKEERGRGNFPDRFSARQFPNYSSELNVNALLLGDSALYLCASSVGVGRGVYGYTFGSGTRLTVV.

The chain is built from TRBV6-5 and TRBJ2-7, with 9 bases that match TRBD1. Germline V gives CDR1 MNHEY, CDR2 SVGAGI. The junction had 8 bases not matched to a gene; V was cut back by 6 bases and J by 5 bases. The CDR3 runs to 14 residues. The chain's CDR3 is CASSSRDRVHEQYF. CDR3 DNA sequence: TGTGCCAGCAGCTCCCGGGACAGGGTCCACGAGCAGTACTTC.

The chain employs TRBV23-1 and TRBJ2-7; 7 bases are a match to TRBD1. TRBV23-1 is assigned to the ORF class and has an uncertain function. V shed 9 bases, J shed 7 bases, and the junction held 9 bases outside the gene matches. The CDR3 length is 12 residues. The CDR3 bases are TGCGCCAGAAAAACAGGGGCTTGGGAGCAGTACGTC. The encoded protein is CARKTGAWEQYV.

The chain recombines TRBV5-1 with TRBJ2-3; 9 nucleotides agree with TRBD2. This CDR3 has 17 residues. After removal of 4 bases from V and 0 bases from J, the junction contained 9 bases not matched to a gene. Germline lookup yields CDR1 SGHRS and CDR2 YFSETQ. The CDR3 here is CASSLGERGASTDTQYF. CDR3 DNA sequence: TGCGCCAGCAGCCTAGGGGAGCGGGGGGCGAGCACAGATACGCAGTATTTT. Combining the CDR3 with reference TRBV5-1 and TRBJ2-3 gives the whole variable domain KAGVTQTPRYLIKTRGQQVTLSCSPISGHRSVSWYQQTPGQGLQFLFEYFSETQRNKGNFPGRFSGRQFSNSRSEMNVSTLELGDSALYLCASSLGERGASTDTQYFGPGTRLTVL.

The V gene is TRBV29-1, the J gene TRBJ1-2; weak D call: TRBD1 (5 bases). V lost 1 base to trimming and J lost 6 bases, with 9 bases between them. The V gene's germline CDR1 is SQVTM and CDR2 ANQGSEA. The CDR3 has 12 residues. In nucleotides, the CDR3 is TGCAGCGTTGAAGCACAGGCTCATGGCTACACCTTC. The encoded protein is CSVEAQAHGYTF.

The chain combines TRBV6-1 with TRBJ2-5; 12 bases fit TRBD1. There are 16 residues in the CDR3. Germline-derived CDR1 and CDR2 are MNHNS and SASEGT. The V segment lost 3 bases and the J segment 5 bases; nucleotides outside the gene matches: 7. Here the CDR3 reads CASSEWGQGARETQYF. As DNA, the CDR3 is TGTGCCAGCAGTGAGTGGGGACAGGGGGCGCGGGAGACCCAGTACTTC.

The CDR3 region is CASRPLYDTDTEAFF. The CDR3, as DNA: TGTGCCAGCAGACCACTGTACGACACGGACACTGAAGCTTTCTTT. The V gene is TRBV14, the J gene TRBJ1-1, with D unclear. The CDR3 covers 15 residues. Trimming pared 6 bases from V and 3 bases from J, leaving 17 bases between. Germline V lookup: CDR1 SGHDN, CDR2 FVKESK. The full variable domain, completed using reference TRBV14 and TRBJ1-1, is EAGVTQFPSHSVIEKGQTVTLRCDPISGHDNLYWYRRVMGKEIKFLLHFVKESKQDESGMPNNRFLAERTGGTYSTLKVQPAELEDSGVYFCASRPLYDTDTEAFFGQGTRLTVV.